This TCR beta chain was obtained from a study of T cell repertoires in cytomegalovirus infection. On the study more broadly: The public TCR beta signatures pointed to both CMV infection and matching HLA type.

TCRdb used MiXCR to reprocess the reads, holding one entry per CDR3 protein. In the table there are about 200,000 distinct CDR3 sequences, 8.5% to 10% of which are singletons. Points from the study as a whole: Ex vivo, HLA-C-restricted CMV-specific TCR beta clonotypes prevailed over the rest of the response.

Germline assignment: CDR1 LNHDA and CDR2 SQIVND (reference sequence). Trimming pared 6 bases from V and 6 bases from J, leaving 8 bases between. The CDR3 spans 11 residues. This clonotype was seen once. What it binds is not known. V is TRBV19 and J is TRBJ1-1; no definite D call. This receptor was obtained from a human donor in good health (CMV status not recorded). Some clones in this sample may be carry-over from other donors' samples. The source material was PBMCs. The CDR3 bases are TGTGCCAGTAGGTCCCTGGCTGAAGCTTTCTTT. Translated, it gives CASRSLAEAFF.